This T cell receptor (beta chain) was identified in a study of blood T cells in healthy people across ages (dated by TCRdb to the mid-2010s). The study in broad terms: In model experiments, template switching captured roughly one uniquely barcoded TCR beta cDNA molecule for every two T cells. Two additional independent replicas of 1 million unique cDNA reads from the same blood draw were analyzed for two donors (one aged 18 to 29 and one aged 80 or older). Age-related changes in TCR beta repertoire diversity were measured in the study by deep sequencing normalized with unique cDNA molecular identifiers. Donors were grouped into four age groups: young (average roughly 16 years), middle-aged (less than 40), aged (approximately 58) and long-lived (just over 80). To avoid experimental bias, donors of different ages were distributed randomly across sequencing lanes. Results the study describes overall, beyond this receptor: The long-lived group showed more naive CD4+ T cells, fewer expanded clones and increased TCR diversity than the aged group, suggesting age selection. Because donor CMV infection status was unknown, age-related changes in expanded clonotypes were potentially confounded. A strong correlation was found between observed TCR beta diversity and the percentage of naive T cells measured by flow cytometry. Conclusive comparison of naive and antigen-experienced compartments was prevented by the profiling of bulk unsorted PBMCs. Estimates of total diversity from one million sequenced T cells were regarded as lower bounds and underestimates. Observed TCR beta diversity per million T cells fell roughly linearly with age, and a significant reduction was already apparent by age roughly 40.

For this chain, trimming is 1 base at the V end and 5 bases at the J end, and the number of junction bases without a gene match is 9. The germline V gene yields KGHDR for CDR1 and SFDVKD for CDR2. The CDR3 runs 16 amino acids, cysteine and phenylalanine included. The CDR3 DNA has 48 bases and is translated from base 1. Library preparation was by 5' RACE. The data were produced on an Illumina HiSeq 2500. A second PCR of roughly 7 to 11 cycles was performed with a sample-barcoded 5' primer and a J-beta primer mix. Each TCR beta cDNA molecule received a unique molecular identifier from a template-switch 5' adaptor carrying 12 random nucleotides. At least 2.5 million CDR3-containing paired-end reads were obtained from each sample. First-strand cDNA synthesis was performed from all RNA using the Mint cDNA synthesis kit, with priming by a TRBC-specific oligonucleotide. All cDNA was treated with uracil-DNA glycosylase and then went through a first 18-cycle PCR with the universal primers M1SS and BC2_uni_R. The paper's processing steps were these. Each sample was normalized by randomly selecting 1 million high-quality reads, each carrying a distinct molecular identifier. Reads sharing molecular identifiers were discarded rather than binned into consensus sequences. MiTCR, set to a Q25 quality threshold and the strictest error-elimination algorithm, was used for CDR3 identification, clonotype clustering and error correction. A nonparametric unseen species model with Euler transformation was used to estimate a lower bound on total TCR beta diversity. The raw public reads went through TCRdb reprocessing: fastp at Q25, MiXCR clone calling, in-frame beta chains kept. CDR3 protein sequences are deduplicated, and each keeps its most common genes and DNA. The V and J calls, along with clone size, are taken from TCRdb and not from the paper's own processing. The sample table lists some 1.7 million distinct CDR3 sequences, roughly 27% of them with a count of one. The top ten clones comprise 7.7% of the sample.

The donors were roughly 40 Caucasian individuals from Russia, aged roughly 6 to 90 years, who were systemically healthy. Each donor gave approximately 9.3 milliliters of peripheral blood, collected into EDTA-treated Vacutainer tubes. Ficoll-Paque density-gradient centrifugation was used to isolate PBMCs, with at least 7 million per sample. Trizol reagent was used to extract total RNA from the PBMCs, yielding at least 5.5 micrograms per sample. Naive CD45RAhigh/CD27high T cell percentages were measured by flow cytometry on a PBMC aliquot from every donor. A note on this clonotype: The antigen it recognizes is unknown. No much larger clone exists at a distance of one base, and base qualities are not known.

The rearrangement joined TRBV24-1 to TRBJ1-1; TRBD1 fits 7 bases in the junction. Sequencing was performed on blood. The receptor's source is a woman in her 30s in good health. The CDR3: CATSDFSTGVGTEAFF. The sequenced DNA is TGTGCCACCAGTGATTTCTCAACAGGGGTTGGGACTGAAGCTTTCTTT.